This TCR beta chain stems from a study of T cells in Graves' hyperthyroidism and ophthalmopathy. Subjects aged 18 to 65 presented with newly diagnosed hyperthyroidism of less than 2 months' duration. The ends were cut back, 8 bases at V and 0 bases at J, with 18 bases in the middle. CDR1 is SNHLY and CDR2 is FYNNEI in the germline V gene. This CDR3 contains 16 residues. The source material, RNA transcripts, was used to amplify TCR beta CDR3 regions. Using the HTBI primer set, a first-round RT-PCR was run on the TCR CDR3. From the multiplex PCR reads, TCRdb called clonotypes with MiXCR, one entry per CDR3 protein. The data show about 510,000 distinct CDR3 sequences, with 14% seen just once and approximately 15% held by the top ten.

The clonotype comes from a woman aged 35 to 49 with Graves' hyperthyroidism. The J gene is TRBJ2-3, the V gene TRBV2, with D perhaps TRBD1 (6 bases). Sample: blood. The CDR3 DNA is TGTGCCAGCGGGGAGAACGGACAGTCTAGCACAGATACGCAGTATTTT. It specifies CASGENGQSSTDTQYF.